The sequence of this T cell receptor beta chain was determined in a study of control samples from healthy donors and cancer patients. Libraries were prepared by immunoSEQ multiplex PCR; TCRdb keeps only in-frame clonotypes and omits some of them. The sample has approximately 220,000 clones; roughly 94% are singletons. CDR1 MGHDK and CDR2 SYGVNS come from the germline V gene. The CDR3 length is 12 residues. V lost 1 base, J lost 6 bases, and 6 bases lay in between. The TCR was taken from a man in his forties or fifties in good health. This sequence joins TRBV25-1 and TRBJ1-2, with D uncertain. The material sequenced was blood. The CDR3 is CASSESRHGYTF. CDR3 DNA sequence: TGTGCCAGCAGTGAATCCCGCCATGGCTACACCTTC.